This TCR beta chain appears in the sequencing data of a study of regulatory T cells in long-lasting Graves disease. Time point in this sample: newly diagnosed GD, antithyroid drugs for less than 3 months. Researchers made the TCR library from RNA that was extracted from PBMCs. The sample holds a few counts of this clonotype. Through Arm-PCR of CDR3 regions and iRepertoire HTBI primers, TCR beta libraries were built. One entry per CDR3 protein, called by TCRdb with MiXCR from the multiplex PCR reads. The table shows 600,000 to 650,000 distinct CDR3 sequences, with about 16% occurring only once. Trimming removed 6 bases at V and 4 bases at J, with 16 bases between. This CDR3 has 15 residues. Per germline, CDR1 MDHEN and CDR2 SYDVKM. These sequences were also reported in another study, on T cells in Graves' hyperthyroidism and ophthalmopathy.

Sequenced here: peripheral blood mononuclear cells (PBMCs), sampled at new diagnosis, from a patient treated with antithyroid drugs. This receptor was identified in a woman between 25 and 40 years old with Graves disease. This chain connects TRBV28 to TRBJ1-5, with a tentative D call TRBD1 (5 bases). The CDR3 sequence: CASRTMGLRNQPQHF. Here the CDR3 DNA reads TGTGCCAGCAGGACTATGGGACTCAGGAATCAGCCCCAGCATTTT.